These 21 T cell receptor beta chains came from one sample sequenced in a study of cytomegalovirus exposure and HLA in healthy donors. Vbeta (60) and Jbeta (13) primers were used in the PCR. This table comes from immunoSEQ multiplex PCR, and its TCRdb copy is limited to in-frame clones, with some not included. The data show some 150,000 clones, with 60% to 80% seen just once and almost 6.5% held by the top ten. Specimen: PBMCs. The receptors were sampled from a man aged 40-49 years in good health and CMV-seropositive.

The chain joins TRBV10-1 to TRBJ2-7, with 7 nucleotides matching TRBD2. The CDR3 covers 16 residues. Germline V gene lookup returns CDR1 WNHNN and CDR2 SYGVQD (reference sequence). With 0 bases clipped from V and 6 bases from J, the junction kept 11 bases outside the gene matches. The CDR3 nucleotides are TGCGCCAGCAGTGAGTCGAACGGGAGGACTCTATCCGAGCAGTACTTC. As protein: CASSESNGRTLSEQYF.

The chain carries TRBV5-6 and TRBJ2-5; the match to TRBD1 covers 7 bases. TRBJ2-7 explains the end of the DNA better; the J call may be wrong. The CDR3 totals 15 residues. CDR1 is SGHDT, CDR2 YYEEEE, per germline. CDR3 DNA: TGTGCCAGCAGCCGCCTTTCAGGGGGCTCCTACGAGCAGTACTTC. This sequence encodes CASSRLSGGSYEQYF.

The J gene is TRBJ2-1, the V gene TRBV4-1, with TRBD2 matching 11 bases. The J segment lost 7 bases and the V segment lost 4 bases, leaving 6 bases of the junction unmatched. The CDR3 extends over 15 amino acids. The V gene's germline CDR1 is MGHRA and CDR2 YSYEKL. CDR3 nucleotide sequence: TGCGCCAGCAGCCCCAGGGGACTAGCGGATAATGAGCAGTTCTTC. Protein sequence: CASSPRGLADNEQFF.

The V gene is TRBV11-2, the J gene TRBJ2-1, with 14 bases aligning to TRBD2. Germline V gene sequence: CDR1 SGHAT, CDR2 FQNNGV. The CDR3 is 18 amino acids. V dropped 2 bases and J dropped 5; count of bases not matched to a gene: 8. The CDR3 coding sequence is TGTGCCAGCAGCTTAAGGTTGACTAGCGGGAGGGATCACAATGAGCAGTTCTTC. Protein: CASSLRLTSGRDHNEQFF.

The rearrangement uses TRBV15 and TRBJ2-7, with 10 bases fitting TRBD2. Germline V gene data show CDR1 as LNHNV and CDR2 as YYDKDF (reference sequence). Unmatched junction bases numbered 7, after V lost 0 bases and J lost 5 bases. The CDR3 runs 16 residues. Here the CDR3 reads CATSRDQVAGGHEQYF. The CDR3 DNA sequence: TGTGCCACCAGCAGAGATCAGGTAGCGGGAGGCCACGAGCAGTACTTC.

This rearrangement joins TRBV2 to TRBJ2-5; no firm D call. Germline CDR1 is SNHLY and CDR2 is FYNNEI. The CDR3 consists of 14 residues. The V gene lost 0 bases and the J gene lost 3 bases, with 8 bases spanning the gap. CDR3 DNA: TGTGCCAGCAGTGAAGCTAGGCTAGAAGAGACCCAGTACTTC. Residues: CASSEARLEETQYF.

V gene TRBV7-9 combines with J gene TRBJ1-2, with unresolved D. Trimming pared 4 bases from V and 6 bases from J, leaving 9 bases between. The CDR3 contains 12 residues. Germline V CDR1 and CDR2: SEHNR, FQNEAQ (reference sequence). For the CDR3, the DNA is TGTGCCAGCAGCTATCCAGGCCATGGCTACACCTTC. This codes for CASSYPGHGYTF.

This clone was counted a few times. This sequence joins TRBV28 and TRBJ1-2; D gene unclear. The CDR3 loop spans 17 amino acids. V lost 5 bases, J lost 1 base, and 20 bases lay in between. Germline V gene data show CDR1 as MDHEN and CDR2 as SYDVKM. The CDR3 sequence: CASSLNGAGEINYGYTF. The CDR3 DNA sequence: TGTGCCAGCAGTCTAAACGGAGCCGGGGAGATTAACTATGGCTACACCTTC.

The J gene is TRBJ2-5, the V gene TRBV5-4; 9 nucleotides match TRBD1. The J call may be in error: the DNA end matches TRBJ2-7 better. The germline CDR1 and CDR2 sequences are SGHNT and YYREEE (reference sequence). The CDR3 spans 14 residues. CDR3 residues: CASSYGTGNYEQYF. CDR3 bases: TGTGCCAGCAGCTACGGGACAGGGAACTACGAGCAGTACTTC.

The chain is built from TRBV28 and TRBJ2-7; 9 nucleotides line up with TRBD1. Trimming removed 5 bases from V and 5 bases from J; junction bases left unmatched: 13. This CDR3 contains 16 residues. Looked up from germline, CDR1 is MDHEN and CDR2 is SYDVKM. The CDR3 spells CASSPLVRTGVHEQYF. DNA of the CDR3: TGTGCCAGCAGTCCCCTGGTCCGGACAGGGGTCCACGAGCAGTACTTC.

The chain has TRBV29-1 and TRBJ2-2; 8 nucleotides agree with TRBD2. V was clipped by 4 bases and J by 1 base; unmatched bases: 5. CDR1 and CDR2 from the germline V gene are SQVTM and ANQGSEA. This CDR3 region has 15 residues. In DNA form, the CDR3 reads TGCAGCGTTGTGGGGGCGGGGGGGAACACCGGGGAGCTGTTTTTT. It is translated as CSVVGAGGNTGELFF.

The J gene is TRBJ2-7, the V gene TRBV28; 13 bases match TRBD2. The CDR3 totals 15 residues. Germline trimming cut 4 bases from V and 3 bases from J; bases unmatched to any gene: 3. Germline CDR1 MDHEN, CDR2 SYDVKM. CDR3 sequence reads: CASSSRTSGSYEQYF. CDR3 DNA sequence: TGTGCCAGCAGTTCGCGGACTAGCGGGAGCTACGAGCAGTACTTC.

The table lists this clone with a count of one. This sequence joins TRBV6-5 and TRBJ2-2; a weak D match, TRBD1 (7 bases). With 6 bases removed from V and 0 bases from J, the gap between germline ends came to 11 bases. The CDR3 totals 15 residues. Germline values: CDR1 MNHEY, CDR2 SVGAGI. CDR3 in amino acids: CASSGGTANTGELFF. The DNA for the CDR3 is TGTGCCAGCAGCGGCGGGACAGCGAACACCGGGGAGCTGTTTTTT.

V gene TRBV28 combines with J gene TRBJ2-7, with 8 bases that match TRBD1. The ends lost 2 bases at V and 7 bases at J; junction bases unmatched: 10. Germline assignment: CDR1 MDHEN and CDR2 SYDVKM. There are 15 residues in the CDR3. In DNA, the CDR3 is TGTGCCAGCAGTTTACAGGGGGCGACGCCGGATGAGCAGTACTTC. Translated, it gives CASSLQGATPDEQYF. Full variable domain (rest looked up from reference TRBV28 and TRBJ2-7): DVKVTQSSRYLVKRTGEKVFLECVQDMDHENMFWYRQDPGLGLRLIYFSYDVKMKEKGDIPEGYSVSREKKERFSLILESASTNQTSMYLCASSLQGATPDEQYFGPGTRLTVT.

This chain links TRBV7-9 with TRBJ1-2; D is unclear. V lost 1 base to trimming and J lost 0 bases, with 15 bases between them. Germline CDR1 SEHNR, CDR2 FQNEAQ (reference sequence). The CDR3 is 17 residues long. The CDR3, as DNA: TGTGCCAGCAGCTTAGAGGGTGGCGGGGTCTCTAACTATGGCTACACCTTC. Translated, it gives CASSLEGGGVSNYGYTF.

The chain is built from TRBV6-1 and TRBJ1-2; perhaps TRBD1 as D (6 bases). This CDR3 has 13 amino acids. The V gene lost 6 bases and the J gene lost 8 bases, with 16 bases spanning the gap. Looked up from germline, CDR1 is MNHNS and CDR2 is SASEGT. The CDR3 bases are TGTGCCAGCAGACAGGGAACGATATCGGGCTACACCTTC. This sequence encodes CASRQGTISGYTF.

In the case of this clone: The sample has other DNA sequences that encode this CDR3 too. The CDR3 here is CASRTGGAYEQYF. In nucleotides, the CDR3 is TGTGCCAGCAGGACAGGGGGTGCCTACGAGCAGTACTTC. V is TRBV28 and J is TRBJ2-7, with 9 bases identical to TRBD1. Looked up from germline, CDR1 is MDHEN and CDR2 is SYDVKM. V shed 6 bases and J 2 bases; nucleotides not matched to a gene: 2. The CDR3 is 13 amino acids. Complete variable domain (other parts from reference TRBV28 and TRBJ2-7): DVKVTQSSRYLVKRTGEKVFLECVQDMDHENMFWYRQDPGLGLRLIYFSYDVKMKEKGDIPEGYSVSREKKERFSLILESASTNQTSMYLCASRTGGAYEQYFGPGTRLTVT.

The chain combines TRBV18 with TRBJ2-3; a weak D match, TRBD1 (6 bases). The CDR3 sequence is 15 residues long. CDR1 is KGHSH, CDR2 LQKENI, per germline. V was trimmed by 1 base and J by 2 bases, leaving 10 bases between them. The CDR3 nucleotides are TGTGCCAGCTCACCACGGGACAAGTCCACAGATACGCAGTATTTT. Its translation is CASSPRDKSTDTQYF.

The rearrangement links TRBV18 to TRBJ2-2; 7 positions agree with TRBD1. This CDR3 contains 14 residues. After removal of 8 bases from V and 3 bases from J, the junction contained 6 bases not matched to a gene. The germline V gene encodes CDR1 KGHSH and CDR2 LQKENI. CDR3 DNA: TGTGCCAGCGCTCCGGGACAGCACACCGGGGAGCTGTTTTTT. The encoded protein is CASAPGQHTGELFF.

The chain is built from TRBV4-2 and TRBJ1-5; D may be TRBD1 (6 bases). The CDR3 length is 14 residues. CDR1 LGHNA and CDR2 YNFKEQ come from the germline V gene. V was shortened by 1 base and J by 7 bases, with 11 bases between the two germline ends. This CDR3 reads CASSQVGGLQPQHF. The CDR3 nucleotides are TGTGCCAGCAGCCAAGTAGGGGGTTTGCAGCCCCAGCATTTT.

Remarks on this clone: A junction boundary mismatches the germline segment, possibly from a read error. The genes are TRBV15 and TRBJ2-7; 8 bases line up with TRBD1. The CDR3 spans 15 residues. Looked up from germline, CDR1 is LNHNV and CDR2 is YYDKDF (reference sequence). The CDR3 coding sequence is TGTGCCGCCAGTCGGACAGGGAGAGGGGTTTACGAGCAGTACTTC. Translated, it gives CAASRTGRGVYEQYF.